This T cell receptor (beta chain) came from a study of shared clonotypes between healthy human individuals. Data came from immunoSEQ multiplex PCR; TCRdb stores just in-frame clones and leaves some out. The top ten hold around 0.47% of the sample, which has roughly 1.5 million clones, approximately 98% seen once. Deletions cut 0 bases from V and 1 base from J, with 9 bases between. This CDR3 has 15 amino acids. In germline, CDR1 is SGHRS, CDR2 YFSETQ. In the case of this clone: Other DNA sequences in the sample encode the same CDR3.

Material: naive CD4+ T cells sorted from blood. Subset meaning: CD45RA+ positively selected. J is TRBJ2-3 and V is TRBV5-1, with D perhaps given as TRBD1 or TRBD2 (6 bases each). The TCR was taken from a man younger than 45 in good health. DNA of the CDR3: TGCGCCAGCAGCTTGGTGGGGGGCGGCACAGATACGCAGTATTTT. Protein sequence: CASSLVGGGTDTQYF.